This note documents a single T cell receptor (beta chain) sequence. Its antigen is not known. Libraries were prepared by immunoSEQ multiplex PCR; TCRdb keeps only in-frame clonotypes and omits some of them. The sample shows 90,000 to 130,000 clones, around 90% of them seen only once. This entry is derived from a study of OX40 agonist ivuxolimab in advanced cancers. Overall study findings and caveats: Still undetermined is the antigen specificity of the expanded peripheral T cells.

Exclusion of a patient followed from autoimmune disease history or systemic immunosuppression. The timepoints at which blood was sampled were baseline, cycle 4 day 1, and cycle 7 day 1. The V gene's germline CDR1 is KGHSH and CDR2 LQKENI. V was clipped by 0 bases and J by 4 bases, with 12 bases between them. This CDR3 has 15 amino acids. This clonotype was sampled from an adult with an advanced solid tumor such as melanoma, head and neck, liver or kidney cancer. The J gene is TRBJ1-1, the V gene TRBV18, with unresolved D. Sequencing was performed on CD4+ or CD8+ T cells sorted from blood, taken in a trial of the OX40 agonist ivuxolimab. CDR3: CASSPPNPRSTEAFF. CDR3 nucleotides: TGTGCCAGCTCACCACCGAACCCCCGGAGCACTGAAGCTTTCTTT.